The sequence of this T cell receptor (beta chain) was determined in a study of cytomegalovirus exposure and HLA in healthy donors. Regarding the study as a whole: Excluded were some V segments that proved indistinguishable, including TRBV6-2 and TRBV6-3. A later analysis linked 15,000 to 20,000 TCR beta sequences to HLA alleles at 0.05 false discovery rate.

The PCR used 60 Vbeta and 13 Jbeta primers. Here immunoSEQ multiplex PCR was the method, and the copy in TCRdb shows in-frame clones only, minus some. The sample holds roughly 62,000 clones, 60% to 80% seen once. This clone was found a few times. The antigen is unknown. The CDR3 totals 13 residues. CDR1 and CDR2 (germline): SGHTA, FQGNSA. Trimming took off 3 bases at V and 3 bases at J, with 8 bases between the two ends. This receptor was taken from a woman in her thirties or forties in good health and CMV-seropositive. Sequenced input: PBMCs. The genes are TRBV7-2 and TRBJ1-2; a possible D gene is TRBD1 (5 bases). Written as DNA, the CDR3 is TGTGCCAGCAGCTTGGACACCGACTATGGCTACACCTTC. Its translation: CASSLDTDYGYTF.